This TCR beta chain stems from a study of shared clonotypes between healthy human individuals. As for the study in general: The donor pool was made up of two women and three men aged 18 to 49.

This CDR3 contains 15 residues. V gave up 6 bases and J gave up 0 bases, with 15 bases separating them. Germline assignment: CDR1 SGHVS and CDR2 FQNEAQ. Repertoires were generated with immunoSEQ multiplex PCR, while TCRdb's copy carries only in-frame clones and drops some. Seen here are 550,000 to 850,000 clones, around 77% observed once, and the top ten hold under 2%. About this clone itself: The antigen is unknown.

Study-level results: Naive CD4 clonotypes overlapped across several donors at roughly 4.5%. The authors expected sequencing depth to affect clonotype sharing among donors.

The origin of this receptor is a woman in her twenties or thirties in good health. The gene calls are TRBV7-8 and TRBJ2-7, with D perhaps TRBD2 (6 bases). Sequenced input: memory CD4+ T cells sorted from blood. Subset indicated: CD45RA-negative fraction. CDR3 loop: CASRSPGLSSYEQYF. CDR3 bases: TGTGCCAGCAGATCTCCGGGACTGAGCTCCTACGAGCAGTACTTC.